The next 14 T cell receptor beta chains were all read from a single sample in a study of graft-versus-host responses after intestinal transplantation. No cognate antigen is known for these TCRs. Repertoires were generated with immunoSEQ multiplex PCR, while TCRdb's copy carries only in-frame clones and drops some. The table shows fewer than 95,000 clones, with about 93% occurring only once. The sample in question was unstimulated CD8+ T cells sorted from spleen or lymph node cells, obtained before intestinal transplant. The receptors here all came from a human donor who received an intestinal transplant.

The rearrangement uses TRBV5-1 and TRBJ1-2; TRBD1 matches 7 bases. The J segment lost 6 bases and the V segment lost 1 base, leaving 6 bases of the junction unmatched. Germline lookup yields CDR1 SGHRS and CDR2 YFSETQ. CDR3 length: 14 amino acids. CDR3 nucleotide sequence: TGCGCCAGCAGCTTGAACCAGGGGGTTGATGGCTACACCTTC. Protein: CASSLNQGVDGYTF.

This chain uses TRBV7-6 with TRBJ2-7; 11 bases fit TRBD1. Germline-derived CDR1 and CDR2 are SGHVS and FNYEAQ. With 4 bases clipped from V and 3 bases from J, the junction kept 5 bases outside the gene matches. CDR3 length: 15 residues. This CDR3 is CASSSGQGAYYEQYF. CDR3 in DNA: TGTGCCAGCAGCTCTGGACAGGGGGCGTACTACGAGCAGTACTTC. Full variable domain (rest looked up from reference TRBV7-6 and TRBJ2-7): GAGVSQSPRYKVTKRGQDVALRCDPISGHVSLYWYRQALGQGPEFLTYFNYEAQQDKSGLPNDRFSAERPEGSISTLTIQRTEQRDSAMYRCASSSGQGAYYEQYFGPGTRLTVT.

J is TRBJ2-5 and V is TRBV7-3, with 9 bases fitting TRBD1. V shed 0 bases and J 4 bases; nucleotides not matched to a gene: 3. This CDR3 spans 15 amino acids. Germline loops: CDR1 SGHTA, CDR2 FQGTGA. CDR3 protein: CASSLTTDRGETQYF. The CDR3 region has the DNA TGTGCCAGCAGCTTAACGACGGACAGGGGAGAGACCCAGTACTTC. Filled out from reference TRBV7-3 and TRBJ2-5, the complete variable domain reads GAGVSQTPSNKVTEKGKYVELRCDPISGHTALYWYRQSLGQGPEFLIYFQGTGAADDSGLPNDRFFAVRPEGSVSTLKIQRTERGDSAVYLCASSLTTDRGETQYFGPGTRLLVL.

Only one count was recorded for this clone. The chain joins TRBV16 to TRBJ1-2; D gene unclear. CDR1 and CDR2 from the germline V gene are KGHSY and FQNENV. The ends were cut back, 2 bases at V and 6 bases at J, with 10 bases in the middle. The CDR3 loop spans 13 amino acids. For the CDR3, the DNA is TGTGCCAGCAGCCAAGGGTCCGGGAATGGCTACACCTTC. Translated, it gives CASSQGSGNGYTF.

CDR3 DNA: TGTGCCTGGCAGGGTGCAGCTGAAGCTTTCTTT. Its translation is CAWQGAAEAFF. The V and J genes are TRBV30 and TRBJ1-1, with D possibly being TRBD1 (5 bases). Germline CDR1 GTSNPN, CDR2 SVGIG (reference sequence). The CDR3 loop spans 11 amino acids. V was clipped by 5 bases and J by 6 bases, with 10 bases between them.

The rearrangement uses TRBV25-1 and TRBJ2-5; TRBD2 matches 7 bases. The V gene end was trimmed by 3 bases and the J gene end by 2 bases; junction bases not matched to a gene: 12. This CDR3 has 17 amino acids. Germline CDR1 MGHDK, CDR2 SYGVNS. CDR3 sequence reads: CASSDLKRGAIQETQYF. Here the CDR3 DNA reads TGTGCCAGCAGTGATCTTAAGCGGGGTGCTATTCAAGAGACCCAGTACTTC.

The CDR3 coding sequence is TGCAGTGCCCCAATCGGCAATGAGCAGTTCTTC. Protein sequence: CSAPIGNEQFF. The rearrangement uses TRBV20-1 and TRBJ2-1; D is unclear. Germline V gene sequence: CDR1 DFQATT, CDR2 SNEGSKA (reference sequence). The CDR3 is 11 amino acids. The V gene lost 6 bases and the J gene lost 6 bases, with 9 bases spanning the gap.

This CDR3 reads CASSVEVSGGQETQYF. In DNA, the CDR3 is TGTGCCAGCAGCGTAGAGGTTAGCGGGGGACAAGAGACCCAGTACTTC. The chain couples TRBV9 to TRBJ2-5; the match to TRBD2 covers 9 bases. CDR3 size: 16 residues. The J segment lost 2 bases and the V segment lost 0 bases, leaving 5 bases of the junction unmatched. Per the germline V gene, CDR1 is SGDLS and CDR2 is YYNGEE. Together with reference TRBV9 and TRBJ2-5, the CDR3 gives the full variable domain: DSGVTQTPKHLITATGQRVTLRCSPRSGDLSVYWYQQSLDQGLQFLIQYYNGEERAKGNILERFSAQQFPDLHSELNLSSLELGDSALYFCASSVEVSGGQETQYFGPGTRLLVL.

The V and J genes are TRBV29-1 and TRBJ2-2; D possibly corresponds to TRBD2 (6 bases). The CDR3 is 16 amino acids. CDR1 SQVTM and CDR2 ANQGSEA come from the germline V gene. CDR3 amino acids: CSRFGLGTRSTGELFF. CDR3 DNA sequence: TGCTCTCGATTTGGACTCGGGACTCGAAGCACCGGGGAGCTGTTTTTT.

The chain uses TRBV5-1 and TRBJ1-3; the D gene is possibly TRBD1 (5 bases). This CDR3 is 15 amino acids long. Deletions cut 0 bases from V and 0 bases from J, with 7 bases between. Per the germline V gene, CDR1 is SGHRS and CDR2 is YFSETQ. CDR3 DNA sequence: TGCGCCAGCAGCTTGGACGGGGGCTCTGGAAACACCATATATTTT. It is translated as CASSLDGGSGNTIYF.

This chain links TRBV4-1 with TRBJ2-1; D is perhaps TRBD1 (6 bases). This CDR3 region has 15 residues. Germline V gene lookup returns CDR1 MGHRA and CDR2 YSYEKL. V was pared by 0 bases and J by 3 bases, with 9 bases between. This chain's CDR3 is CASSQDRGFYNEQFF. The CDR3 DNA is TGCGCCAGCAGCCAAGACAGGGGCTTCTACAATGAGCAGTTCTTC.

The V call is TRBV27, the J call TRBJ2-7, with D perhaps matching TRBD1 (6 bases). The CDR3 runs to 16 residues. In germline, CDR1 is MNHEY, CDR2 SMNVEV (reference sequence). The ends were cut back, 5 bases at V and 0 bases at J, with 17 bases in the middle. CDR3 amino acids: CASSKQLGTSSYEQYF. In nucleotides, the CDR3 is TGTGCCAGCAGTAAACAACTCGGGACATCCTCCTACGAGCAGTACTTC.

Written as DNA, the CDR3 is TGTGCCAGCAGTGAATATCGCCGAGTCACAGATACGCAGTATTTT. Translation gives CASSEYRRVTDTQYF. The chain has TRBV6-1 and TRBJ2-3; D is unresolved. This CDR3 is built from 15 residues. V was trimmed by 2 bases and J by 2 bases, leaving 11 bases between them. Germline V lookup: CDR1 MNHNS, CDR2 SASEGT.

The chain has TRBV19 and TRBJ2-1, with a possible D match to TRBD2 (6 bases). Trimming removed 5 bases at V and 0 bases at J, with 11 bases between. CDR3 length equals 15 residues. Germline V CDR1 and CDR2: LNHDA, SQIVND (reference sequence). CDR3 DNA: TGTGCCAGTAGTGAGCGGGCCGGCTCCTACAATGAGCAGTTCTTC. Protein product: CASSERAGSYNEQFF.